These 22 T cell receptor beta chains share one sample of origin, sequenced in a study of early T cells in non-severe SARS-CoV-2 infection. TCRdb re-called the 5' RACE reads through MiXCR, storing one row per CDR3 protein. The sample has approximately 50,000 distinct CDR3 sequences; 9.5% to 11% are singletons. The sequencing sample was made of whole blood. The source of these receptors is an adult who was a healthcare worker with PCR-confirmed SARS-CoV-2 infection or an uninfected control (not recorded which).

This clonotype was seen at least ten times. The chain combines TRBV28 with TRBJ1-1; possible D gene TRBD1, 5 bases. Trimming stripped 3 bases from V and 5 bases from J, with 13 bases between. The CDR3 length is 14 residues. Germline V gene sequence: CDR1 MDHEN, CDR2 SYDVKM. The chain's CDR3 is CASSFSGVPTEAFF. The CDR3 nucleotides are TGTGCCAGCAGTTTCTCGGGGGTACCTACTGAAGCTTTCTTT.

This clonotype was detected ten times or more. The J gene is TRBJ2-7, the V gene TRBV4-2; 10 nucleotides agree with TRBD1. Trimming took 5 bases from V and 5 from J; bases not matched to a gene: 6. The CDR3 consists of 14 residues. The germline V gene has CDR1 LGHNA and CDR2 YNFKEQ. CDR3 DNA: TGTGCCAGCAGCAAAGGGACAGGGGTTGACGAGCAGTACTTC. It yields the protein CASSKGTGVDEQYF.

The rearrangement joins TRBV7-2 to TRBJ2-3; TRBD2 agrees at 7 bases. The germline V gene has CDR1 SGHTA and CDR2 FQGNSA. The CDR3 runs to 14 residues. J gave up 4 bases and V 0 bases, and 1 base lay outside the gene matches. The CDR3 sequence: CASSLAGGSDTQYF. Here the CDR3 DNA reads TGTGCCAGCAGCTTAGCGGGGGGGTCAGATACGCAGTATTTT.

Written as DNA, the CDR3 is TGCAGCGGGACGGACCAGGGGACCCAGTACTTC. Its translation: CSGTDQGTQYF. The genes are TRBV29-1 and TRBJ2-5, with D possibly TRBD1 on 5 matching bases. The CDR3 totals 11 residues. The germline CDR1 and CDR2 sequences are SQVTM and ANQGSEA. Trimming took 7 bases from V and 7 from J, leaving 13 bases between them. Full variable domain (rest looked up from reference TRBV29-1 and TRBJ2-5): SAVISQKPSRDICQRGTSLTIQCQVDSQVTMMFWYRQQPGQSLTLIATANQGSEATYESGFVIDKFPISRPNLTFSTLTVSNMSPEDSSIYLCSGTDQGTQYFGPGTRLLVL.

V is TRBV11-1 and J is TRBJ2-1, with TRBD2 as a possible D gene (5 bases). CDR3 size: 13 residues. Germline CDR1 is SGHAT and CDR2 is FQDESV (reference sequence). Trimming cost V 8 bases and J 2 bases, with 10 bases left between them. This chain's CDR3 is CASGETPYNEQFF. In DNA, the CDR3 is TGTGCCAGCGGGGAGACACCCTACAATGAGCAGTTCTTC. Drawing the rest from reference TRBV11-1 and TRBJ2-1, the complete variable domain is EAEVAQSPRYKITEKSQAVAFWCDPISGHATLYWYRQILGQGPELLVQFQDESVVDDSQLPKDRFSAERLKGVDSTLKIQPAELGDSAMYLCASGETPYNEQFFGPGTRLTVL.

This clonotype was observed a handful of times. This sequence joins TRBV3-1 and TRBJ2-2, with 7 bases identical to TRBD1. Germline values: CDR1 LGHDT, CDR2 YNNKEL (reference sequence). V was clipped by 0 bases and J by 2 bases; unmatched bases: 9. The CDR3 covers 18 residues. CDR3 bases: TGTGCCAGCAGCCAAGAGACCAGCCGGGACAGCAACACCGGGGAGCTGTTTTTT. Protein product: CASSQETSRDSNTGELFF.

The CDR3 nucleotides are TGTGCCAGCAGCTTAGTCCCCATTCTAGCGGGAGATCCTAGCACAGATACGCAGTATTTT. Its protein product is CASSLVPILAGDPSTDTQYF. The rearrangement links TRBV7-2 to TRBJ2-3, with TRBD2 matching 10 bases. Looked up from germline, CDR1 is SGHTA and CDR2 is FQGNSA. The CDR3 is 20 residues long. V trimming: 1 base; J trimming: 0 bases; junction bases outside the gene matches: 13.

The rearrangement links TRBV12-3 or TRBV12-4 to TRBJ1-2; D not resolved. Trimming took 6 bases from V and 7 from J, leaving 12 bases between them. This CDR3 comprises 12 residues. The CDR3 DNA reads TGTGCCAGCAGCCGGAGCGTTACTGGCTACACCTTC. Encoded protein: CASSRSVTGYTF.

The V gene is TRBV7-2, the J gene TRBJ2-7; no clear D gene. The CDR3 has 13 amino acids. V was shortened by 5 bases and J by 5 bases, with 13 bases between the two germline ends. Germline V lookup: CDR1 SGHTA, CDR2 FQGNSA. Here the CDR3 reads CASSDVPWDEQYF. The CDR3 coding sequence is TGTGCCAGCAGCGACGTGCCCTGGGACGAGCAGTACTTC.

This clonotype turned up a few times. The CDR3 DNA reads as TGCGCCAGCAGGAAAGGTCCCCAAGAGACCCAGTACTTC. This codes for CASRKGPQETQYF. V usage is TRBV5-1 and J usage is TRBJ2-5, with no clear D. The CDR3 runs 13 residues. CDR1 and CDR2 (germline): SGHRS, YFSETQ. V lost 5 bases to trimming and J lost 1 base, with 9 bases between them.

A few counts support this clonotype. The chain couples TRBV28 to TRBJ2-1, with unresolved D. There are 14 residues in the CDR3. Germline V gene data show CDR1 as MDHEN and CDR2 as SYDVKM. Trimming pared 6 bases from V and 0 bases from J, leaving 9 bases between. The CDR3 DNA follows: TGTGCCAGCAGCCCCGAGTCCTCCTACAATGAGCAGTTCTTC. This translates into CASSPESSYNEQFF.

V gene TRBV29-1 combines with J gene TRBJ1-2; D is perhaps TRBD1 (6 bases). V lost 5 bases and J 0 bases, leaving 16 bases between the germline ends. CDR1 and CDR2 (germline): SQVTM, ANQGSEA. The CDR3 is 15 residues long. The CDR3 DNA reads TGCAGCGTTCCTGCTCCGGACAGTCCTAACTATGGCTACACCTTC. Translated: CSVPAPDSPNYGYTF.

This clonotype was counted many times. V usage is TRBV12-3 or TRBV12-4 and J usage is TRBJ2-5; D remains ambiguous. Trimming pared 6 bases from V and 1 base from J, leaving 9 bases between. The CDR3 runs to 13 residues. The CDR3 DNA reads as TGTGCCAGCAGCTACAGAGCCCAAGAGACCCAGTACTTC. The encoded protein is CASSYRAQETQYF.

The rearrangement uses TRBV3-1 and TRBJ2-1; TRBD2 is a possible D gene (6 bases). This CDR3 is built from 13 residues. Germline CDR1 LGHDT, CDR2 YNNKEL (reference sequence). The ends were cut back, 1 base at V and 10 bases at J, with 11 bases in the middle. The CDR3 DNA follows: TGTGCCAGCAGCCAAGTGGAGGGGAGGGAGCAGTTCTTC. Its translation: CASSQVEGREQFF.

The table lists this clonotype with a few counts. The rearrangement joins TRBV20-1 to TRBJ1-2; 8 nucleotides agree with TRBD1. CDR3 size: 14 residues. Losses at the gene ends were 6 bases for V and 1 base for J; bases not matched to a gene: 7. Germline-derived CDR1 and CDR2 are DFQATT and SNEGSKA (reference sequence). The CDR3 is CSAADRADNYGYTF. The CDR3 DNA follows: TGCAGTGCCGCGGACAGGGCGGATAACTATGGCTACACCTTC.

This clonotype was detected a few times. The chain couples TRBV4-1 to TRBJ2-1; a possible D gene is TRBD2 (5 bases). Germline V gene sequence: CDR1 MGHRA, CDR2 YSYEKL. The CDR3 runs to 13 residues. Between the trimmed V and J ends, which lost 0 bases and 8 bases, there was a span of 8 bases. CDR3 loop: CASSQDRRYEQFF. CDR3 in DNA: TGCGCCAGCAGCCAAGACCGGAGGTATGAGCAGTTCTTC.

About this clonotype itself: A much larger clone lies a single base off, so this may be a read error. This sequence joins TRBV5-1 and TRBJ2-7, with D possibly being TRBD1 or TRBD2 (5 bases each). CDR3 size: 13 residues. CDR1 SGHRS and CDR2 YFSETQ come from the germline V gene. CDR3 nucleotides: TGCTCCAGCAGCTTAGAGGGGCCGGACGAGCAGTACTTC. Translation gives CSSSLEGPDEQYF.

This clonotype was recorded many times. The CDR3 here is CSVEDLGGFSGNTIYF. CDR3 nucleotide sequence: TGCAGCGTTGAAGATCTGGGGGGCTTCTCTGGAAACACCATATATTTT. This chain joins TRBV29-1 and TRBJ1-3; a weak D match, TRBD1 (6 bases). This CDR3 contains 16 residues. Germline assignment: CDR1 SQVTM and CDR2 ANQGSEA. Trimming took off 0 bases at V and 0 bases at J, with 12 bases between the two ends.

This clonotype was seen many times. V gene TRBV28 combines with J gene TRBJ1-2, with 8 positions matching TRBD1. The germline CDR1 and CDR2 sequences are MDHEN and SYDVKM. The junction had 7 bases not matched to a gene; V was cut back by 7 bases and J by 6 bases. CDR3 length equals 13 residues. Here the CDR3 DNA reads TGTGCCAGCACTGTGACAGGGGTTGATGGCTACACCTTC. Translated: CASTVTGVDGYTF.

This rearrangement joins TRBV7-9 to TRBJ2-1, with D possibly matching TRBD1 (6 bases). The CDR3 runs to 14 residues. Trimming shortened V by 3 bases and J by 5 bases, and 11 bases separated the two germline ends. Germline V gene data show CDR1 as SEHNR and CDR2 as FQNEAQ (reference sequence). The CDR3 DNA reads as TGTGCCAGCAGCTTTACAGGGCTCGACAATGAGCAGTTCTTC. Its protein is CASSFTGLDNEQFF.

Of note for this clonotype: A much more abundant neighbour one base away suggests this may be a read error. This chain uses TRBV5-4 with TRBJ2-7; no firm D call. CDR3 size: 12 residues. The germline CDR1 and CDR2 sequences are SGHNT and YYREEE (reference sequence). V was clipped by 0 bases and J by 5 bases, with 6 bases between them. For the CDR3, the DNA is TGTGCCAGCAGCTTGGGTCACAACGAGCAGTACTTC. This gives the protein CASSLGHNEQYF.

This clonotype occurred many times. The CDR3 DNA sequence: TGTGCCAGCAGTTTCGAGCTCGGGGAGCTGTTTTTT. It specifies CASSFELGELFF. The gene calls are TRBV28 and TRBJ2-2, with D unresolved. There are 12 residues in the CDR3. Trimming removed 3 bases from V and 7 bases from J, with 6 bases in between. Germline CDR1 MDHEN, CDR2 SYDVKM. The entire variable domain, with the rest obtained from reference TRBV28 and TRBJ2-2, is as follows: DVKVTQSSRYLVKRTGEKVFLECVQDMDHENMFWYRQDPGLGLRLIYFSYDVKMKEKGDIPEGYSVSREKKERFSLILESASTNQTSMYLCASSFELGELFFGEGSRLTVL.